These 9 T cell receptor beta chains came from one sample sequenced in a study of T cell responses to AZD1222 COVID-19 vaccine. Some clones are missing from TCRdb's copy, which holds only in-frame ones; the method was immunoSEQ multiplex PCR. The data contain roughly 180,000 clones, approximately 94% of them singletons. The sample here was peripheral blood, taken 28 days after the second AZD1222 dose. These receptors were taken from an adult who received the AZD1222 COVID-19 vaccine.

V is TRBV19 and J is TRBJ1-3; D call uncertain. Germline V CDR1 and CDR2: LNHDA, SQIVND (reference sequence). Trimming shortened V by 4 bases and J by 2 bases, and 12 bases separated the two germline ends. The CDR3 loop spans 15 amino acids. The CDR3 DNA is TGTGCCAGTAGTACCGAGTCCATAACTGGAAACACCATATATTTT. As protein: CASSTESITGNTIYF.

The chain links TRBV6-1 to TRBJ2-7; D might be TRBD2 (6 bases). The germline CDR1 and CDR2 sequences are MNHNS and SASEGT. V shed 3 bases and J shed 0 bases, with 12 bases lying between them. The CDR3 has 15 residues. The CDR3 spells CASSDQGLHSYEQYF. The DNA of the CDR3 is TGTGCCAGCAGTGACCAGGGACTCCACTCCTACGAGCAGTACTTC.

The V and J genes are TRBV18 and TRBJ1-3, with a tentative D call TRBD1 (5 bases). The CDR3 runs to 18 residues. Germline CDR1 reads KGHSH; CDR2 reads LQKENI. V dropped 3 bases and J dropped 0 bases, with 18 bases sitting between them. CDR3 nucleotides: TGTGCCAGCTCACCCGGAGCTCGGGGGGGATTCTCTGGAAACACCATATATTTT. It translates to CASSPGARGGFSGNTIYF.

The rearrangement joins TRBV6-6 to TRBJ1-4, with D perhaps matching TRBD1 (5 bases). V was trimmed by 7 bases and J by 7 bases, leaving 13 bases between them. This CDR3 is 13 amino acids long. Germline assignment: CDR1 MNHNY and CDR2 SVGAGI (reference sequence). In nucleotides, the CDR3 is TGTGCCAGCATTATGGGGGGGAGTGAAAAACTGTTTTTT. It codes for CASIMGGSEKLFF.

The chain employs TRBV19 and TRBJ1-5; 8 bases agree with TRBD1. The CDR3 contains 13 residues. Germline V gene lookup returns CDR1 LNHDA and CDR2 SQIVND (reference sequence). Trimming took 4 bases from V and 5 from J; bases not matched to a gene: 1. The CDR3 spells CASSKDRDQPQHF. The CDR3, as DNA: TGTGCCAGTAGTAAGGACAGGGATCAGCCCCAGCATTTT.

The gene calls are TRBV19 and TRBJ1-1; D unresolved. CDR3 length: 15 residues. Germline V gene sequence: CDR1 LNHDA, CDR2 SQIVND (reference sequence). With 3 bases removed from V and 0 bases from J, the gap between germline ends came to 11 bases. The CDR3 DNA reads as TGTGCCAGTAGTATCACTCTGGGCATGAACACTGAAGCTTTCTTT. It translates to CASSITLGMNTEAFF.

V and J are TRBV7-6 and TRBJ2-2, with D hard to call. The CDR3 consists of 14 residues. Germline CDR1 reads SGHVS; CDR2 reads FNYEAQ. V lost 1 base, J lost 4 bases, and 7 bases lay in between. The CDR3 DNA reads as TGTGCCAGCAGCTTAGTAGTAGTCACCGGGGAGCTGTTTTTT. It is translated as CASSLVVVTGELFF.

The CDR3 is CASSMGGIYNSPLHF. The CDR3 bases are TGTGCCAGTAGTATGGGGGGGATCTATAATTCACCCCTCCACTTT. The chain employs TRBV19 and TRBJ1-6; D perhaps matches TRBD1 (5 bases). There are 15 residues in the CDR3. In germline, CDR1 is LNHDA, CDR2 SQIVND (reference sequence). V gave up 3 bases and J gave up 3 bases, with 9 bases separating them.

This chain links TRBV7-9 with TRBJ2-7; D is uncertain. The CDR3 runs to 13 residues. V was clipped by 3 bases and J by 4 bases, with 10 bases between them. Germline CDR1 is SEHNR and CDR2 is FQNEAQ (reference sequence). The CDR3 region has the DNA TGTGCCAGCAGCTTGAGCCTCCGATACGAGCAGTACTTC. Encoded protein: CASSLSLRYEQYF.